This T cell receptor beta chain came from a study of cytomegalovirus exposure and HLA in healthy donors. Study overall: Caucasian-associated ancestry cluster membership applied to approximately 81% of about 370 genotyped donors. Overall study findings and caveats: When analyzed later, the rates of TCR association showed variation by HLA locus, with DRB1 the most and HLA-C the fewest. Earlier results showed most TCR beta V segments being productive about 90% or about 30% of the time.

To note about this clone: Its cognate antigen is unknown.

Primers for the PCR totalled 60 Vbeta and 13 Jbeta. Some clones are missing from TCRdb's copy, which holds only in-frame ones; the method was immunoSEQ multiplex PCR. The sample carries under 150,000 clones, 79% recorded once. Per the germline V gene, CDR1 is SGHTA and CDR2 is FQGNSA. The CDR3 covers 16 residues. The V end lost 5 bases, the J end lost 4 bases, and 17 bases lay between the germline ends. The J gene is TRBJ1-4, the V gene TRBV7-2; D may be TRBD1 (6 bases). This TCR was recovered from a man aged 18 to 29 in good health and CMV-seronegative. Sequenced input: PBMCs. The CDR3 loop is CASSRYRVQSNEKLFF. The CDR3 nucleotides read TGTGCCAGCAGCAGATACAGGGTACAGAGTAATGAAAAACTGTTTTTT.